This TCR beta chain was found in a study of blood T cell repertoires in COVID-19. CDR1 and CDR2 (germline): SGHRS, YFSETQ. Between the trimmed V and J ends, which lost 5 bases and 6 bases, there was a span of 21 bases. The CDR3 contains 16 residues. TCRdb keeps only in-frame clones here, not all; method: immunoSEQ multiplex PCR. The sample consists of 200,000 to 250,000 clones, 87% of them appearing once. Sequences were obtained from PBMCs or T cells enriched from blood (not recorded which). This TCR was sampled from a man younger than 45 who had recovered from COVID-19. This chain uses TRBV5-1 with TRBJ1-5, with D tentatively TRBD1 (5 bases). CDR3 loop: CASRGAYGGTSQPQHF. The DNA for the CDR3 is TGCGCCAGCAGAGGTGCATACGGGGGGACGAGTCAGCCCCAGCATTTT.